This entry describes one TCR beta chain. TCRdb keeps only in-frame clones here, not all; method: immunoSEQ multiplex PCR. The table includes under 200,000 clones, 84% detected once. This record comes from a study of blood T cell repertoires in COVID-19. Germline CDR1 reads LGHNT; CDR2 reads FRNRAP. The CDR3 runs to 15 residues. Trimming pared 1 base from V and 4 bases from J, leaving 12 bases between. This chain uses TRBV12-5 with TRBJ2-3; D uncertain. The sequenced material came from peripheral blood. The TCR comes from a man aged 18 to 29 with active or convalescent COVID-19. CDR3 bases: TGTGCTAGTGGTTTGGGTAGTAGCATCCCAGATACGCAGTATTTT. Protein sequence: CASGLGSSIPDTQYF.